These 9 T cell receptor beta chains were sequenced from one sample in a study of CD8 T cells in ankylosing spondylitis. Whole-study findings and limits: A motif of eight highly homologous TCR beta variants was seen as apparently characteristic of ankylosing spondylitis blood.

Their antigen targets remain unknown. One entry per CDR3 protein, called by TCRdb with MiXCR from the 5' RACE reads. Here the sample spans hundreds of thousands of distinct CDR3 sequences, approximately 12% being singletons. The sample taken for sequencing was blood, either unsorted or a sorted T cell fraction (not recorded which). These receptors all come from a male donor with ankylosing spondylitis.

The rearrangement joins TRBV20-1 to TRBJ2-2, with D perhaps assigned TRBD1 or TRBD2 (6 bases each). The germline CDR1 and CDR2 sequences are DFQATT and SNEGSKA (reference sequence). V was pared by 6 bases and J by 6 bases, with 11 bases between. The CDR3 contains 12 residues. The CDR3 protein is CSATRGAGELFF. Written as DNA, the CDR3 is TGCAGTGCCACTAGGGGGGCCGGGGAGCTGTTTTTT.

The CDR3 loop is CATSRDRPWGEKLFF. CDR3 bases: TGTGCCACCAGCAGAGACCGGCCCTGGGGGGAAAAACTGTTTTTT. The rearrangement links TRBV15 to TRBJ1-4; D possibly corresponds to TRBD1 (5 bases). CDR1 LNHNV and CDR2 YYDKDF come from the germline V gene (reference sequence). V was pared by 0 bases and J by 8 bases, with 13 bases between. The CDR3 loop spans 15 amino acids.

The chain links TRBV10-3 to TRBJ2-1; perhaps TRBD1 as D (5 bases). The CDR3 sequence is 12 residues long. The germline V gene encodes CDR1 ENHRY and CDR2 SYGVKD. V dropped 6 bases and J dropped 13 bases, with 16 bases sitting between them. The CDR3 loop reads CAISPQGSVQFF. The DNA of the CDR3 is TGTGCCATCAGCCCCCAGGGTTCGGTTCAGTTCTTC.

Many counts were recorded for this clonotype. The chain uses TRBV27 and TRBJ2-1; D may correspond to TRBD1 or TRBD2 (5 bases each). CDR3 length equals 14 residues. The germline gives CDR1 MNHEY, CDR2 SMNVEV (reference sequence). V lost 7 bases to trimming and J lost 0 bases, with 10 bases between them. The CDR3 bases are TGTGCCAGCAAGAGGGGCGCCTCCTACAATGAGCAGTTCTTC. It is translated as CASKRGASYNEQFF.

V is TRBV12-3 or TRBV12-4 and J is TRBJ2-7, with D hard to call. With 2 bases removed from V and 7 bases from J, the gap between germline ends came to 12 bases. CDR3 length: 13 residues. In DNA form, the CDR3 reads TGTGCCAGCAGTTTACAGACCAACGGGGAGCAGTACTTC. Its translation is CASSLQTNGEQYF.

J is TRBJ2-1 and V is TRBV30; 8 bases map to TRBD2. The J segment lost 1 base and the V segment lost 2 bases, leaving 4 bases of the junction unmatched. The germline V gene encodes CDR1 GTSNPN and CDR2 SVGIG (reference sequence). The CDR3 extends over 15 amino acids. CDR3 sequence reads: CAWSIPSGSYNEQFF. In DNA, the CDR3 is TGTGCCTGGAGTATTCCTAGCGGGTCCTACAATGAGCAGTTCTTC.

This clonotype was counted between two and nine times. The chain recombines TRBV5-1 with TRBJ2-7; 12 nucleotides match TRBD1. The junction had 9 bases not matched to a gene; V was cut back by 2 bases and J by 9 bases. CDR3 length equals 15 residues. The V gene's germline CDR1 is SGHRS and CDR2 YFSETQ. CDR3 region: CASSFTPGQGAPQYF. The CDR3 nucleotides read TGCGCCAGCAGCTTCACACCGGGACAGGGGGCCCCGCAGTACTTC.

The chain joins TRBV12-3 or TRBV12-4 to TRBJ1-4; weak D call: TRBD1 (6 bases). CDR3 length equals 15 residues. V shed 2 bases and J shed 4 bases, with 11 bases lying between them. The CDR3 loop reads CASSLLRTVNEKLFF. Written as DNA, the CDR3 is TGTGCCAGCAGTTTACTAAGGACAGTTAATGAAAAACTGTTTTTT.

This clonotype has just a few counts. The V call is TRBV12-5, the J call TRBJ1-1; D is undetermined. Deletions cut 5 bases from V and 3 bases from J, with 10 bases between. The length of the CDR3 is 13 residues. CDR1 is LGHNT, CDR2 FRNRAP, per germline. The CDR3 DNA sequence: TGTGCTAGTGGTCAGTCGTTTCACACTGAAGCTTTCTTT. Translation: CASGQSFHTEAFF.